These 28 T cell receptor beta chains came from one sample sequenced in a study of control samples from healthy donors and cancer patients. The method was immunoSEQ multiplex PCR; TCRdb's version includes in-frame clones alone and lacks a portion of them. The sample shows under 450,000 clones, around 90% of them seen only once. Sequenced material: PBMCs. These TCRs come from a man aged 35 to 55 with head and neck cancer.

The chain uses TRBV19 and TRBJ1-3; possibly TRBD1 for D (6 bases). The CDR3 loop spans 15 amino acids. Germline CDR1 LNHDA, CDR2 SQIVND (reference sequence). V dropped 2 bases and J dropped 0 bases, with 8 bases sitting between them. CDR3 sequence reads: CASSIRDNSGNTIYF. As DNA, the CDR3 is TGTGCCAGTAGTATACGGGACAACTCTGGAAACACCATATATTTT.

This chain uses TRBV28 with TRBJ1-5, with TRBD1 matching 8 bases. V lost 4 bases, J lost 0 bases, and 8 bases stayed unmatched. Germline V gene sequence: CDR1 MDHEN, CDR2 SYDVKM. This CDR3 spans 17 amino acids. The CDR3 region has the DNA TGTGCCAGCAGTTCCGCTGGGACAGGAGGTAGCAATCAGCCCCAGCATTTT. Its protein product is CASSSAGTGGSNQPQHF.

V is TRBV11-2 and J is TRBJ1-3; D may be TRBD1 (6 bases). Trimming left V 6 bases short and J 5 bases short, with 14 bases between. The germline V gene has CDR1 SGHAT and CDR2 FQNNGV. This CDR3 region has 14 residues. In DNA, the CDR3 is TGTGCCAGCAGTTCACAGGGTGCGAGAAACACCATATATTTT. Translated, it gives CASSSQGARNTIYF.

The chain couples TRBV7-9 to TRBJ2-1; 8 bases fit TRBD1. The CDR3 extends over 18 amino acids. Germline CDR1 is SEHNR and CDR2 is FQNEAQ (reference sequence). The V and J ends lost 6 bases and 5 bases, in that order; junction bases with no gene match: 18. CDR3 sequence: CASSRQGNNKGLNNEQFF. The CDR3, as DNA: TGTGCCAGCAGTCGACAGGGGAATAACAAGGGGCTTAACAATGAGCAGTTCTTC.

The gene calls are TRBV28 and TRBJ1-4; no definite D call. This CDR3 spans 15 amino acids. Trimming removed 2 bases at V and 7 bases at J, with 14 bases between. Germline V lookup: CDR1 MDHEN, CDR2 SYDVKM. The CDR3 DNA sequence: TGTGCCAGCAGTTTAATGGTATCGGGTACTGAAAAACTGTTTTTT. Translated, it gives CASSLMVSGTEKLFF.

This clone has a single count. V and J are TRBV6-2 or TRBV6-3 and TRBJ1-1, with D hard to call. CDR3 length equals 11 residues. V lost 2 bases to trimming and J lost 3 bases, with 1 base between them. CDR1 and CDR2 (germline): MNHEY, SVGEGT. CDR3 sequence reads: CASSYHTEAFF. CDR3 bases: TGTGCCAGCAGTTACCACACTGAAGCTTTCTTT.

A single count supports this clone. The chain joins TRBV9 to TRBJ1-1, with D unresolved. The V gene lost 4 bases and the J gene lost 0 bases, with 16 bases spanning the gap. Germline V lookup: CDR1 SGDLS, CDR2 YYNGEE. The CDR3 sequence is 16 residues long. The CDR3 nucleotides read TGTGCCAGCAGCCCCCCGGACCCTTCAATGAACACTGAAGCTTTCTTT. It translates to CASSPPDPSMNTEAFF.

The V and J genes are TRBV27 and TRBJ2-1; the D is unclear. Trimming left V 0 bases short and J 5 bases short, with 11 bases between. The CDR3 totals 15 residues. Germline CDR1 MNHEY, CDR2 SMNVEV (reference sequence). The CDR3 protein is CASSLSPYLNNEQFF. CDR3 sequence (DNA): TGTGCCAGCAGTTTATCCCCCTACCTAAACAATGAGCAGTTCTTC.

This chain links TRBV9 with TRBJ2-7; 8 nucleotides align to TRBD1. CDR1 and CDR2 (germline): SGDLS, YYNGEE. With 4 bases clipped from V and 2 bases from J, the junction kept 5 bases outside the gene matches. The CDR3 is 14 amino acids. The CDR3 is CASSPPDRAYEQYF. CDR3 DNA: TGTGCCAGCAGCCCCCCGGACAGGGCCTACGAGCAGTACTTC.

The chain is built from TRBV30 and TRBJ1-1; 11 bases are a match to TRBD1. CDR1 is GTSNPN, CDR2 SVGIG, per germline (reference sequence). Losses at the gene ends were 0 bases for V and 4 bases for J; bases not matched to a gene: 4. CDR3 length equals 15 residues. The CDR3, as DNA: TGTGCCTGGAGTGTCCCTGGGACAGGGGGCACTGAAGCTTTCTTT. It specifies CAWSVPGTGGTEAFF.

The chain combines TRBV5-1 with TRBJ2-6; TRBD2 matches 8 bases. The J segment lost 4 bases and the V segment lost 3 bases, leaving 3 bases of the junction unmatched. The length of the CDR3 is 15 residues. Germline CDR1 is SGHRS and CDR2 is YFSETQ. The CDR3 reads CASSWTSSGANVLTF. In DNA form, the CDR3 reads TGCGCCAGCAGCTGGACTAGCTCAGGGGCCAACGTCCTGACTTTC.

The CDR3: CASSLPDRYYGYTF. CDR3 DNA: TGTGCCAGCAGTCTTCCCGACCGGTACTATGGCTACACCTTC. J is TRBJ1-2 and V is TRBV6-2 or TRBV6-3; D call uncertain. Trimming pared 5 bases from V and 3 bases from J, leaving 13 bases between. The germline V gene has CDR1 MNHEY and CDR2 SVGEGT. The CDR3 loop spans 14 amino acids.

CDR3 nucleotides: TGTGCCAGCAGCTACGCAGGGGGCGTAGGCGATGAAAAACTGTTTTTT. This encodes CASSYAGGVGDEKLFF. The chain has TRBV5-6 and TRBJ1-4; 8 bases fit TRBD1. The CDR3 length is 16 residues. Per germline, CDR1 SGHDT and CDR2 YYEEEE. V trimming: 3 bases; J trimming: 6 bases; junction bases outside the gene matches: 10.

This clone was counted once. The V gene is TRBV7-9, the J gene TRBJ2-5; TRBD1 matches at 7 bases. The germline gives CDR1 SEHNR, CDR2 FQNEAQ (reference sequence). CDR3 length: 16 amino acids. The junction had 5 bases not matched to a gene; V was cut back by 0 bases and J by 1 base. The CDR3 loop is CASSLAETGSQETQYF. DNA of the CDR3: TGTGCCAGCAGCTTAGCGGAGACAGGGTCCCAAGAGACCCAGTACTTC.

This clone appeared once. The rearrangement joins TRBV6-6 to TRBJ2-7; 14 nucleotides match TRBD2. CDR3 length equals 16 residues. Germline V gene lookup returns CDR1 MNHNY and CDR2 SVGAGI (reference sequence). V trimming: 9 bases; J trimming: 2 bases; junction bases outside the gene matches: 9. The CDR3 DNA follows: TGTGCCAGTTCCCCCTTGGGACTAGCGGGGGCCTACGAGCAGTACTTC. Amino acids: CASSPLGLAGAYEQYF.

In its sample, this clone was seen a few times. J is TRBJ1-2 and V is TRBV28; D is possibly TRBD1 (5 bases). The CDR3 runs to 11 residues. Germline V lookup: CDR1 MDHEN, CDR2 SYDVKM. Trimming stripped 6 bases from V and 5 bases from J, with 7 bases between. The CDR3 here is CASSRQYGYTF. CDR3 nucleotides: TGTGCCAGCAGCCGACAGTATGGCTACACCTTC.

This clone was observed at least ten times. The chain links TRBV6-1 to TRBJ2-3; D is possibly TRBD2 (6 bases). CDR1 MNHNS and CDR2 SASEGT come from the germline V gene. The CDR3 contains 18 residues. With 0 bases removed from V and 2 bases from J, the gap between germline ends came to 18 bases. CDR3 in amino acids: CASSEALHGGASTDTQYF. In DNA form, the CDR3 reads TGTGCCAGCAGTGAAGCGCTTCATGGAGGGGCGTCCACAGATACGCAGTATTTT.

The rearrangement links TRBV27 to TRBJ1-5, with 8 bases fitting TRBD1. The germline CDR1 and CDR2 sequences are MNHEY and SMNVEV (reference sequence). The CDR3 spans 17 residues. Trimming removed 5 bases from V and 6 bases from J; junction bases left unmatched: 15. The CDR3 DNA sequence: TGTGCCAGCAGTCCCTACACCGGACAGGGAAGCGGTCAGCCCCAGCATTTT. Its protein is CASSPYTGQGSGQPQHF.

The chain recombines TRBV6-5 with TRBJ2-7; possibly TRBD1 or TRBD2 for D (5 bases each). Germline V gene sequence: CDR1 MNHEY, CDR2 SVGAGI. V was cut by 10 bases and J by 7 bases, with 20 bases left in between. The CDR3 has 13 residues. CDR3 protein: CATRRSGRLEQYF. The CDR3, as DNA: TGTGCCACCCGGAGGTCAGGGAGATTAGAGCAGTACTTC.

This chain joins TRBV27 and TRBJ1-5; the D gene is possibly TRBD1 (6 bases). This CDR3 has 18 amino acids. Germline V gives CDR1 MNHEY, CDR2 SMNVEV (reference sequence). Trimming removed 6 bases at V and 3 bases at J, with 24 bases between. The CDR3 DNA sequence: TGTGCCAGCAGGAAGGGCACAGGGTCAGGTCAGGTCAATCAGCCCCAGCATTTT. Translated: CASRKGTGSGQVNQPQHF.

This clone showed up just once. The chain carries TRBV19 and TRBJ1-5; D is undetermined. V was trimmed by 9 bases and J by 7 bases, leaving 13 bases between them. The CDR3 length is 12 residues. Germline V CDR1 and CDR2: LNHDA, SQIVND (reference sequence). The CDR3: CASQLGEQPQHF. The CDR3 DNA reads TGTGCCAGCCAACTCGGAGAACAGCCCCAGCATTTT.

Concerning this clone itself: Other DNA sequences in this sample translate to the same CDR3. This chain connects TRBV18 to TRBJ1-1, with D uncertain. The V gene lost 1 base and the J gene lost 1 base, with 4 bases spanning the gap. CDR1 is KGHSH, CDR2 LQKENI, per germline. This CDR3 region has 13 residues. In DNA form, the CDR3 reads TGTGCCAGCTCACCACGGGAGAACACTGAAGCTTTCTTT. It yields the protein CASSPRENTEAFF.

Concerning this clone itself: Other nucleotide sequences from this sample produce the same CDR3. This chain connects TRBV19 to TRBJ1-1, with D unclear. This CDR3 spans 13 amino acids. Germline loops: CDR1 LNHDA, CDR2 SQIVND (reference sequence). V gave up 2 bases and J gave up 1 base, with 5 bases separating them. Written as DNA, the CDR3 is TGTGCCAGTAGTATAACTGGGAACACTGAAGCTTTCTTT. It yields the protein CASSITGNTEAFF.

The chain couples TRBV7-2 to TRBJ2-7; TRBD1 matches at 7 bases. Germline V gene lookup returns CDR1 SGHTA and CDR2 FQGNSA. The V and J ends lost 3 bases and 0 bases, in that order; junction bases with no gene match: 11. This CDR3 has 17 residues. CDR3 in DNA: TGTGCCAGCAGCTTTACAGGGGTTCGGGACAGCTCCTACGAGCAGTACTTC. This encodes CASSFTGVRDSSYEQYF.

The gene calls are TRBV5-1 and TRBJ1-2, with 7 bases fitting TRBD1. This CDR3 has 14 residues. With V trimmed by 4 bases and J by 3 bases, 6 bases remained unmatched. The germline gives CDR1 SGHRS, CDR2 YFSETQ. CDR3 residues: CASSPQGTDYGYTF. The CDR3 coding sequence is TGCGCCAGCAGCCCACAGGGGACGGACTATGGCTACACCTTC.

The V and J genes are TRBV7-6 and TRBJ2-1, with 8 positions matching TRBD2. This CDR3 is 16 amino acids long. Germline CDR1 is SGHVS and CDR2 is FNYEAQ. Germline trimming cut 1 base from V and 7 bases from J; bases unmatched to any gene: 9. CDR3 sequence reads: CASSLVSGRGRNEQFF. The CDR3 region has the DNA TGTGCCAGCAGCTTAGTATCCGGGAGGGGAAGGAATGAGCAGTTCTTC. Based on the CDR3 plus reference TRBV7-6 and TRBJ2-1, the full variable domain is GAGVSQSPRYKVTKRGQDVALRCDPISGHVSLYWYRQALGQGPEFLTYFNYEAQQDKSGLPNDRFSAERPEGSISTLTIQRTEQRDSAMYRCASSLVSGRGRNEQFFGPGTRLTVL.

V usage is TRBV28 and J usage is TRBJ1-5; possible D gene TRBD1, 6 bases. Germline CDR1 is MDHEN and CDR2 is SYDVKM. Trimming shortened V by 3 bases and J by 5 bases, and 11 bases separated the two germline ends. The length of the CDR3 is 14 residues. CDR3 region: CASSFSGAHQPQHF. Written as DNA, the CDR3 is TGTGCCAGCAGTTTTTCAGGGGCCCATCAGCCCCAGCATTTT.

The J gene is TRBJ1-5, the V gene TRBV6-2 or TRBV6-3, with D uncertain. The germline V gene has CDR1 MNHEY and CDR2 SVGEGT. The CDR3 sequence is 15 residues long. V gave up 5 bases and J gave up 2 bases, with 13 bases separating them. CDR3: CASSLGLVGNQPQHF. The CDR3, as DNA: TGTGCCAGCAGTCTCGGGCTGGTCGGCAATCAGCCCCAGCATTTT.